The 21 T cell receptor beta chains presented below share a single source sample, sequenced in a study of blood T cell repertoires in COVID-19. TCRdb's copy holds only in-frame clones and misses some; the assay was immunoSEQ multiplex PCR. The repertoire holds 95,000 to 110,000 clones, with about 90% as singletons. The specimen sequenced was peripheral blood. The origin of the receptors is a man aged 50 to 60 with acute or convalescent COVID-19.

The CDR3 reads CASTTGVGYNEQFF. The CDR3 nucleotides are TGTGCCAGCACGACAGGGGTGGGCTACAATGAGCAGTTCTTC. V usage is TRBV27 and J usage is TRBJ2-1; 8 nucleotides line up with TRBD1. This CDR3 has 14 residues. Germline CDR1 is MNHEY and CDR2 is SMNVEV (reference sequence). V was clipped by 7 bases and J by 3 bases; unmatched bases: 5.

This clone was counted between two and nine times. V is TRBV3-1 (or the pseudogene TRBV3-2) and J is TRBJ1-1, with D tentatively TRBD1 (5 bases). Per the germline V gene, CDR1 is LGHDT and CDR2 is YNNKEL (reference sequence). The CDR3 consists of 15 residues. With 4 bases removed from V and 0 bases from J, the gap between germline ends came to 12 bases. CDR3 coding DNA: TGTGCCAGCAGCCGGAAGGGACTGCTGAACACTGAAGCTTTCTTT. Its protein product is CASSRKGLLNTEAFF.

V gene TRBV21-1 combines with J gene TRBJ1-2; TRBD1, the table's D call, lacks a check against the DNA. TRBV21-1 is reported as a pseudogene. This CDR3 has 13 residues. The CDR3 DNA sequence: TGTGCCAGCACTCGAGGGACAGGGCGAGGCTACACCTTC. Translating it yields CASTRGTGRGYTF.

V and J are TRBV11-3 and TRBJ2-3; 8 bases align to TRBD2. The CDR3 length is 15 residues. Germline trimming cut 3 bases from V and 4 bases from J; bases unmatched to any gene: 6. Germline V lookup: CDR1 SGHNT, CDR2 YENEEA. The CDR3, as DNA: TGTGCCAGCAGCTTTCAAGCGGGAGTGGCAGATACGCAGTATTTT. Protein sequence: CASSFQAGVADTQYF.

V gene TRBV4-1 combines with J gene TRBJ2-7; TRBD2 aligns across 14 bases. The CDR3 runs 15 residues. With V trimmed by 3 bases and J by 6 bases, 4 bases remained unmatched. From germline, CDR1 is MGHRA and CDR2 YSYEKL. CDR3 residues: CASSQAGLAGVEQYF. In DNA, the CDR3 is TGCGCCAGCAGCCAGGCGGGACTAGCGGGAGTCGAGCAGTACTTC.

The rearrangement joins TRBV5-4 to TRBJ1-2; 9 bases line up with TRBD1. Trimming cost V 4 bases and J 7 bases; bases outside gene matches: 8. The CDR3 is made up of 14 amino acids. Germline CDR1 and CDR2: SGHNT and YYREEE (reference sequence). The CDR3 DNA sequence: TGTGCCAGCAGCGGGGACAGGGTTTTAAGTGGCTACACCTTC. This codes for CASSGDRVLSGYTF.

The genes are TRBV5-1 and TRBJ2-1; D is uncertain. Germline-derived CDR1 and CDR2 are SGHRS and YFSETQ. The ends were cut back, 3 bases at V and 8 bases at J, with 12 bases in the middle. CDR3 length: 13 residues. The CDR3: CASSYLAPDEQFF. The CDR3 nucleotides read TGCGCCAGCAGCTACTTAGCCCCCGATGAGCAGTTCTTC. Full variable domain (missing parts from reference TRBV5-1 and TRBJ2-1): KAGVTQTPRYLIKTRGQQVTLSCSPISGHRSVSWYQQTPGQGLQFLFEYFSETQRNKGNFPGRFSGRQFSNSRSEMNVSTLELGDSALYLCASSYLAPDEQFFGPGTRLTVL.

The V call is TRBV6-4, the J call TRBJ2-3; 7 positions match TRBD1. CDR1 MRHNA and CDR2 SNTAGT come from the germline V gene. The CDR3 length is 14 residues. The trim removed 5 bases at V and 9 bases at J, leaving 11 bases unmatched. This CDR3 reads CASSPGGAPGTQYF. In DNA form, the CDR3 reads TGTGCCAGCAGTCCAGGGGGAGCGCCAGGCACGCAGTATTTT.

CDR3 region: CASSAGTSGSYEQYF. DNA for the CDR3: TGTGCCAGCAGCGCCGGGACTAGCGGGAGCTACGAGCAGTACTTC. The V and J genes are TRBV7-9 and TRBJ2-7; 14 bases match TRBD2. Trimming cost V 5 bases and J 3 bases; bases outside gene matches: 3. The CDR3 length is 15 residues. The germline gives CDR1 SEHNR, CDR2 FQNEAQ (reference sequence). The entire variable domain, with the rest obtained from reference TRBV7-9 and TRBJ2-7, is as follows: DTGVSQNPRHKITKRGQNVTFRCDPISEHNRLYWYRQTLGQGPEFLTYFQNEAQLEKSRLLSDRFSAERPKGSFSTLEIQRTEQGDSAMYLCASSAGTSGSYEQYFGPGTRLTVT.

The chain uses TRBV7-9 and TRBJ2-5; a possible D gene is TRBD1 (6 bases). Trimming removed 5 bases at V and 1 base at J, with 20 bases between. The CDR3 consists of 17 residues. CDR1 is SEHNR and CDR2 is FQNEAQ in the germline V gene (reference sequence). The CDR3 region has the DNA TGTGCCAGCAGCCCCCTGGGGGCTAGCTGGGGCCAAGAGACCCAGTACTTC. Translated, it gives CASSPLGASWGQETQYF.

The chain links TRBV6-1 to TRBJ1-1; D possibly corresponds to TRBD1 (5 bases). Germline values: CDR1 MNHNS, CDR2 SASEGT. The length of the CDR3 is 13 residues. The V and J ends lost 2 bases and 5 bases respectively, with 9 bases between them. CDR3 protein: CASSERGGTEAFF. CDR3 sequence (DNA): TGTGCCAGCAGTGAACGTGGGGGGACTGAAGCTTTCTTT.

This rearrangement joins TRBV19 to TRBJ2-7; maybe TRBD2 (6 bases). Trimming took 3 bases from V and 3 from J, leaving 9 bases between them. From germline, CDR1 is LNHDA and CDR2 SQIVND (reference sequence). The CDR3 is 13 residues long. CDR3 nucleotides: TGTGCCAGTAGTATGGTCGGGAGCTACGAGCAGTACTTC. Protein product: CASSMVGSYEQYF.

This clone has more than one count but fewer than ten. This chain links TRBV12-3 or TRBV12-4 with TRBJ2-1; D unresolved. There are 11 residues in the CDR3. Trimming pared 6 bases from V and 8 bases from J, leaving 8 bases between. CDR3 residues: CASRVRYEQFF. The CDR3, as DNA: TGTGCCAGCAGGGTGAGGTATGAGCAGTTCTTC.

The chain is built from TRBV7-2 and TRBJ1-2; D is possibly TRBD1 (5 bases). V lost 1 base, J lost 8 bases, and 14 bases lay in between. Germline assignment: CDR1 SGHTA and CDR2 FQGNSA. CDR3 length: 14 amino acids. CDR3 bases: TGTGCCAGCAGCTTAGTCAGGGAGGCTCGCGGCTACACCTTC. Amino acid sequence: CASSLVREARGYTF.

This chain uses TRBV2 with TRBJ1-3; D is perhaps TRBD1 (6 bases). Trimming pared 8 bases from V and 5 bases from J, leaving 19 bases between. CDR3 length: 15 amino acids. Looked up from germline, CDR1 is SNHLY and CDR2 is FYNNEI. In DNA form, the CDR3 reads TGTGCCAGCCTCGAGGGGGTGAAAACCAGAAACACCATATATTTT. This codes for CASLEGVKTRNTIYF. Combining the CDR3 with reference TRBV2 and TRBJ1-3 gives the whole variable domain EPEVTQTPSHQVTQMGQEVILRCVPISNHLYFYWYRQILGQKVEFLVSFYNNEISEKSEIFDDQFSVERPDGSNFTLKIRSTKLEDSAMYFCASLEGVKTRNTIYFGEGSWLTVV.

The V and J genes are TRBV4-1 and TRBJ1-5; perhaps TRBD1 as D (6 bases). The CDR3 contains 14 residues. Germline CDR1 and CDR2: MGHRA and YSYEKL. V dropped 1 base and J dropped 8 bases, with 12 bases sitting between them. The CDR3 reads CASSQGGSGEPQHF. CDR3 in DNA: TGCGCCAGCAGCCAAGGCGGATCAGGGGAGCCCCAGCATTTT.

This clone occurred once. The CDR3 loop is CASSPSRDTQYF. The CDR3 DNA reads as TGTGCCAGCAGCCCCTCTAGAGATACGCAGTATTTT. The chain carries TRBV7-8 and TRBJ2-3, with D unresolved. CDR3 length: 12 residues. V was pared by 5 bases and J by 5 bases, with 8 bases between. The V gene's germline CDR1 is SGHVS and CDR2 FQNEAQ.

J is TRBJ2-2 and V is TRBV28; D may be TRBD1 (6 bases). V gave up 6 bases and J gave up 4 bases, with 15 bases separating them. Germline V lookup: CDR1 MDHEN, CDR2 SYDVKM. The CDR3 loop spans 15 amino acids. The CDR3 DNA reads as TGTGCCAGCAGCGGCCATAGGGGGAGCACCGGGGAGCTGTTTTTT. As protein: CASSGHRGSTGELFF.

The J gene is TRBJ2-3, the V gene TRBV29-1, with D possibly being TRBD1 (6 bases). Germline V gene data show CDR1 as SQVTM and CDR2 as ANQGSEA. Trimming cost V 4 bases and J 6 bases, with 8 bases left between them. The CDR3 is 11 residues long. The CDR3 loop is CSVARGDTQYF. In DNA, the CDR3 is TGCAGCGTTGCAAGGGGGGATACGCAGTATTTT.

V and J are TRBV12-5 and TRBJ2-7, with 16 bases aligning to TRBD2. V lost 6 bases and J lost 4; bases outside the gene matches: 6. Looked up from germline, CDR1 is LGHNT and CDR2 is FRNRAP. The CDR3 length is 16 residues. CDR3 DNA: TGTGCTAGTGGCTCCGGGACTAGCGGGAGGGTTTACGAGCAGTACTTC. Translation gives CASGSGTSGRVYEQYF.

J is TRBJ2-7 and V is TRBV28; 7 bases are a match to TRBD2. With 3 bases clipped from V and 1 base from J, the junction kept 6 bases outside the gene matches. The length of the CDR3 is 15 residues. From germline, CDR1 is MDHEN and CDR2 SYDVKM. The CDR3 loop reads CASSFGSGISYEQYF. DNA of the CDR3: TGTGCCAGCAGTTTTGGAAGCGGGATATCCTACGAGCAGTACTTC.